These 7 T cell receptor beta chains share one sample of origin, sequenced in a study of regulatory T cells in long-lasting Graves disease. To make TCR beta libraries, researchers used iRepertoire HTBI primers and Arm-PCR of CDR3 regions. TCRdb called the multiplex PCR reads again in MiXCR, with one record for every CDR3 protein. The sample carries some 600,000 distinct CDR3 sequences, roughly 15% recorded once. Time point described: newly diagnosed GD, antithyroid drugs for less than 3 months. Generation of the TCR library employed RNA extracted from PBMCs. This sample also appeared in a second study, on T cells in Graves' hyperthyroidism and ophthalmopathy.

Specimen: peripheral blood mononuclear cells (PBMCs), collected at new diagnosis, from a patient treated with antithyroid drugs. The receptors stem from a man aged 18 to 30 with Graves disease.

This clonotype was seen ten or more times. The chain employs TRBV5-1 and TRBJ2-1, with TRBD2 matching 11 bases. The CDR3 totals 18 residues. V shed 4 bases, J shed 0 bases, and the junction held 9 bases outside the gene matches. The germline gives CDR1 SGHRS, CDR2 YFSETQ. The CDR3 is CASSAAGTSGASYNEQFF. DNA for the CDR3: TGCGCCAGCAGCGCAGCCGGGACTAGCGGAGCCTCCTACAATGAGCAGTTCTTC. Supplemented by reference TRBV5-1 and TRBJ2-1, the full variable domain reads KAGVTQTPRYLIKTRGQQVTLSCSPISGHRSVSWYQQTPGQGLQFLFEYFSETQRNKGNFPGRFSGRQFSNSRSEMNVSTLELGDSALYLCASSAAGTSGASYNEQFFGPGTRLTVL.

V gene TRBV5-5 combines with J gene TRBJ2-1; D is undetermined. V was shortened by 4 bases and J by 7 bases, with 18 bases between the two germline ends. CDR3 length equals 15 residues. From germline, CDR1 is SGHKS and CDR2 YYEKEE (reference sequence). The chain's CDR3 is CASSLVRALGNEQFF. The CDR3 DNA sequence: TGTGCCAGCAGCCTCGTTAGGGCCCTCGGGAATGAGCAGTTCTTC.

This clonotype was observed a few times. This rearrangement joins TRBV10-3 to TRBJ1-5; the match to TRBD1 covers 7 bases. With 3 bases clipped from V and 6 bases from J, the junction kept 2 bases outside the gene matches. CDR3 size: 13 residues. Germline V gene data show CDR1 as ENHRY and CDR2 as SYGVKD. The CDR3 DNA reads as TGTGCCATCAGTGAAGACAGGGTTCAGCCCCAGCATTTT. Translating it yields CAISEDRVQPQHF.

This clonotype was counted ten times or more. This sequence joins TRBV11-2 and TRBJ2-5; 8 nucleotides align to TRBD2. The CDR3 loop spans 14 amino acids. Germline assignment: CDR1 SGHAT and CDR2 FQNNGV. The junction had 10 bases not matched to a gene; V was cut back by 9 bases and J by 4 bases. The CDR3 DNA sequence: TGTGCCAGTAGCGTATGGCGGGAGGCAGAGACCCAGTACTTC. This gives the protein CASSVWREAETQYF.

The chain uses TRBV5-6 and TRBJ1-4; maybe TRBD1 (6 bases). The CDR3 loop spans 15 amino acids. Germline-derived CDR1 and CDR2 are SGHDT and YYEEEE. Trimming pared 7 bases from V and 1 base from J, leaving 14 bases between. The CDR3 is CASAGGGRTNEKLFF. In DNA, the CDR3 is TGTGCCAGCGCAGGCGGGGGGCGAACTAATGAAAAACTGTTTTTT.

This clonotype was found a few times. The V and J genes are TRBV19 and TRBJ1-1, with D possibly TRBD1 on 5 matching bases. The CDR3 spans 15 residues. V shed 6 bases and J shed 1 base, with 15 bases lying between them. Germline V gives CDR1 LNHDA, CDR2 SQIVND (reference sequence). CDR3 loop: CASRIWIRANTEAFF. The CDR3 DNA is TGTGCCAGTAGAATATGGATCAGGGCGAACACTGAAGCTTTCTTT. The complete variable domain, with remaining parts taken from reference TRBV19 and TRBJ1-1, reads DGGITQSPKYLFRKEGQNVTLSCEQNLNHDAMYWYRQDPGQGLRLIYYSQIVNDFQKGDIAEGYSVSREKKESFPLTVTSAQKNPTAFYLCASRIWIRANTEAFFGQGTRLTVV.

In its sample, this clonotype was seen a few times. The chain combines TRBV29-1 with TRBJ1-2; D remains ambiguous. Trimming took 2 bases from V and 3 from J, leaving 10 bases between them. Germline V CDR1 and CDR2: SQVTM, ANQGSEA. This CDR3 contains 13 residues. Here the CDR3 reads CSVEKSEDYGYTF. The CDR3 nucleotides are TGCAGCGTTGAAAAATCCGAGGACTATGGCTACACCTTC. Full variable domain (remainder filled in from reference TRBV29-1 and TRBJ1-2): SAVISQKPSRDICQRGTSLTIQCQVDSQVTMMFWYRQQPGQSLTLIATANQGSEATYESGFVIDKFPISRPNLTFSTLTVSNMSPEDSSIYLCSVEKSEDYGYTFGSGTRLTVV.